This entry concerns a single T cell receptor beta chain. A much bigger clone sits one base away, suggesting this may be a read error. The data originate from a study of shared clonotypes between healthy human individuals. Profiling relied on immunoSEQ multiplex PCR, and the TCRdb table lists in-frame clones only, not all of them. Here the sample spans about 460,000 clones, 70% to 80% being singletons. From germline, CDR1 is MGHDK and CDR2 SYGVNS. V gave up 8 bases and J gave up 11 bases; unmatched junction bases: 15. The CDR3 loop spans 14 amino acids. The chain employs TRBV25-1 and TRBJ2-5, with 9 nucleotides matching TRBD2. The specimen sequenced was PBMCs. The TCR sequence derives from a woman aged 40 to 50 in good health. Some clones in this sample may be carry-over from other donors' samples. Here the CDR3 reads CASVAGVSYNEQYF. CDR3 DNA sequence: TGTGCCAGCGTAGCGGGAGTGAGTTACAATGAGCAGTACTTC.